The present T cell receptor beta chain was sequenced within a study of blood T cell repertoires in COVID-19. The germline V gene has CDR1 SGHTA and CDR2 FQGNSA. V lost 1 base, J lost 9 bases, and 19 bases lay in between. The CDR3 loop spans 15 amino acids. Per the authors' pipeline: Nucleated cell number was recorded as an estimate derived from reference gene primer amplification. Assay used: immunoSEQ multiplex PCR; TCRdb lists only in-frame clones, some missing. V, J and clone size are taken as reported in that table, and D and trimming were inferred from the DNA itself. This table holds roughly 86,000 clones, over 75% found once. Seattle participants joined during active infection and were tracked over time.

J is TRBJ2-7 and V is TRBV7-2, with a possible D match to TRBD2 (6 bases). The receptor's source is a woman of 80 years or more with COVID-19, enrolled during active disease. Sequenced: peripheral blood. The CDR3 sequence: CASSLGQASRRGQYF. CDR3 sequence (DNA): TGTGCCAGCAGCTTAGGGCAGGCTAGCCGGAGGGGGCAGTACTTC.